This T cell receptor (beta chain) derives from a study of T cell changes during pregnancy in multiple sclerosis. V was trimmed by 3 bases and J by 7 bases, leaving 16 bases between them. The V gene's germline CDR1 is MNHEY and CDR2 SMNVEV (reference sequence). The CDR3 consists of 14 residues. The method was immunoSEQ multiplex PCR; TCRdb's version includes in-frame clones alone and lacks a portion of them. The sample includes around 80,000 clones, nearly 95% seen only once; the top ten take 0.99%. This receptor was taken from a female donor in good health, enrolled as a control in a pregnancy study. Sequenced material: peripheral blood, taken in the second trimester of pregnancy. V is TRBV27 and J is TRBJ2-7; maybe TRBD2 (6 bases). CDR3 region: CASSFLSGSGEQYF. In DNA form, the CDR3 reads TGTGCCAGCAGTTTTCTTAGCGGCTCGGGGGAGCAGTACTTC.